Sequencing of this TCR beta chain was carried out in a study of T cell responses to AZD1222 COVID-19 vaccine. Broader study findings: Every sample of the repertoires postdated the peak T cell response. Seropositivity was recorded at baseline in only a handful of AZD1222 recipients. Mostly white British, mostly female donors; authors suggested clonal diversity may be underestimated. Compared with day 0, the breadth and depth of the Spike-specific TCR repertoire rose significantly after two doses of AZD1222.

CDR3 length: 15 amino acids. CDR1 and CDR2 from the germline V gene are SGHTA and FQGNSA. V shed 5 bases and J 0 bases; nucleotides not matched to a gene: 6. Sequencing used immunoSEQ multiplex PCR; TCRdb keeps in-frame clones, though not all of them. The profile shows about 150,000 clones, roughly 90% of them singletons. About this clone itself: The target antigen is unknown.

J is TRBJ1-2 and V is TRBV7-2, with 7 bases identical to TRBD1. The sample was peripheral blood, taken on day 0 of AZD1222 vaccination. This TCR was sampled from an adult in good health. CDR3 protein: CASSTRDSPNYGYTF. As DNA, the CDR3 is TGTGCCAGCAGCACCCGGGACAGCCCTAACTATGGCTACACCTTC.